This record looks at one TCR beta chain sequence and its context. The CDR3 is 13 amino acids. The ends lost 1 base at V and 6 bases at J; junction bases unmatched: 0. Looked up from germline, CDR1 is SEHNR and CDR2 is FQNEAQ (reference sequence). This sample is drawn from a study of blood T cell repertoires in COVID-19. Study-wide background: Researchers got acute and convalescent COVID-19 samples from the United States, Italy and Spain. Sources were T cells, B-cell-depleted T cells, or PBMCs; the material itself was cDNA or gDNA.

As handled by the study authors: Amplification from reference gene primers served as the basis for estimated nucleated cell counts. Produced via immunoSEQ multiplex PCR; TCRdb's table is partial and in-frame only. The V and J calls and clone size were taken over from that table, and D and trimming were inferred from the DNA. The sample records approximately 120,000 clones, about 78% being singletons. This rearrangement joins TRBV7-9 to TRBJ1-5, with TRBD1 identical over 7 bases. This clonotype was obtained from a human donor in a cohort sampled during active or convalescent COVID-19. The sequenced sample consisted of peripheral blood. CDR3 protein: CASSLGQGQPQHF. CDR3 in DNA: TGTGCCAGCAGCTTAGGACAGGGTCAGCCCCAGCATTTT.